These 25 T cell receptor beta chains share one sample of origin, sequenced in a study of shared clonotypes between healthy human individuals. The assay was immunoSEQ multiplex PCR, and TCRdb's table has in-frame clones only and misses some. The sample includes 600,000 to 700,000 clones, roughly 72% of them seen just once. The specimen was memory CD4+ T cells sorted from blood. Subset defined: CD45RA-negative fraction. These TCRs come from a woman aged 25 to 39 in good health.

This clone was detected a few times. The chain employs TRBV28 and TRBJ2-5; D possibly corresponds to TRBD2 (6 bases). Deletions cut 4 bases from V and 5 bases from J, with 17 bases between. Per the germline V gene, CDR1 is MDHEN and CDR2 is SYDVKM. The CDR3 runs 15 residues. Here the CDR3 DNA reads TGTGCCAGCAGTTGGGCCAGCGGAGGAGGGGAGACCCAGTACTTC. It yields the protein CASSWASGGGETQYF.

CDR3 nucleotides: TGTGCCAGCAGCCTCCTAGGGGCGGGAGGGCCGTTAGATACGCAGTATTTT. Its translation: CASSLLGAGGPLDTQYF. V usage is TRBV9 and J usage is TRBJ2-3; TRBD2 agrees at 9 bases. Germline V CDR1 and CDR2: SGDLS, YYNGEE. The CDR3 has 17 residues. V trimming: 4 bases; J trimming: 5 bases; junction bases outside the gene matches: 14.

This clone has a single count. The V call is TRBV7-6, the J call TRBJ1-5; D perhaps matches TRBD1 (5 bases). V shed 1 base and J shed 2 bases, with 12 bases lying between them. Germline CDR1 is SGHVS and CDR2 is FNYEAQ. The CDR3 contains 16 residues. Here the CDR3 reads CASSLGTNHGNQPQHF. In DNA form, the CDR3 reads TGTGCCAGCAGCTTAGGGACAAATCATGGCAATCAGCCCCAGCATTTT. Looking up the rest from reference TRBV7-6 and TRBJ1-5 gives the full variable domain: GAGVSQSPRYKVTKRGQDVALRCDPISGHVSLYWYRQALGQGPEFLTYFNYEAQQDKSGLPNDRFSAERPEGSISTLTIQRTEQRDSAMYRCASSLGTNHGNQPQHFGDGTRLSIL.

As to this clone: The junction and the germline gene differ at one end; a read error may be behind it. The gene calls are TRBV7-9 and TRBJ1-1; D is uncertain. The CDR3 extends over 13 amino acids. Per germline, CDR1 SEHNR and CDR2 FQNEAQ (reference sequence). CDR3 in amino acids: CASSQAEFTEAFF. The CDR3 DNA follows: TGCGCCAGCAGCCAGGCAGAATTCACTGAAGCTTTCTTT.

The rearrangement joins TRBV4-2 to TRBJ2-7; TRBD1 aligns across 7 bases. Per germline, CDR1 LGHNA and CDR2 YNFKEQ. The CDR3 sequence is 16 residues long. With 1 base clipped from V and 1 base from J, the junction kept 7 bases outside the gene matches. The CDR3: CASSQATGARSYEQYF. The CDR3 DNA reads as TGTGCCAGCAGCCAAGCCACAGGGGCAAGGTCCTACGAGCAGTACTTC.

V is TRBV30 and J is TRBJ1-4; TRBD1 agrees at 7 bases. Germline V gives CDR1 GTSNPN, CDR2 SVGIG (reference sequence). The V and J ends lost 0 bases and 10 bases, in that order; junction bases with no gene match: 8. This CDR3 spans 14 amino acids. The CDR3 nucleotides read TGTGCCTGGAGTGTACGAGGACAGGAGGGAAAACTGTTTTTT. This encodes CAWSVRGQEGKLFF. The variable domain in full, with the rest retrieved from reference TRBV30 and TRBJ1-4, is SQTIHQWPATLVQPVGSPLSLECTVEGTSNPNLYWYRQAAGRGLQLLFYSVGIGQISSEVPQNLSASRPQDRQFILSSKKLLLSDSGFYLCAWSVRGQEGKLFFGSGTQLSVL.

This chain links TRBV11-2 with TRBJ2-2; D is unresolved. In germline, CDR1 is SGHAT, CDR2 FQNNGV. Trimming shortened V by 2 bases and J by 6 bases, and 7 bases separated the two germline ends. This CDR3 is built from 13 residues. The CDR3 DNA follows: TGTGCCAGCAGCTTACCAGTCGCCGGGGAGCTGTTTTTT. It yields the protein CASSLPVAGELFF.

The CDR3 here is CASRKGSGTREDTQYF. DNA for the CDR3: TGTGCCAGCAGGAAGGGTAGCGGGACTAGAGAAGATACGCAGTATTTT. V usage is TRBV2 and J usage is TRBJ2-3, with 8 bases lining up with TRBD2. The CDR3 is made up of 16 amino acids. V lost 6 bases to trimming and J lost 5 bases; unmatched junction nucleotides: 13. Germline V gene sequence: CDR1 SNHLY, CDR2 FYNNEI.

The chain joins TRBV7-9 to TRBJ2-2; D gene ambiguous. Germline V gene lookup returns CDR1 SEHNR and CDR2 FQNEAQ (reference sequence). Deletions cut 4 bases from V and 0 bases from J, with 6 bases between. This CDR3 contains 14 residues. CDR3 protein: CASSSFANTGELFF. In DNA, the CDR3 is TGTGCCAGCAGCTCCTTCGCGAACACCGGGGAGCTGTTTTTT. Full variable domain (outside the CDR3, taken from reference TRBV7-9 and TRBJ2-2): DTGVSQNPRHKITKRGQNVTFRCDPISEHNRLYWYRQTLGQGPEFLTYFQNEAQLEKSRLLSDRFSAERPKGSFSTLEIQRTEQGDSAMYLCASSSFANTGELFFGEGSRLTVL.

The chain carries TRBV2 and TRBJ1-1; no firm D call. The CDR3 has 15 residues. From germline, CDR1 is SNHLY and CDR2 FYNNEI. The germline V and J ends were trimmed by 1 base and 1 base, with 10 bases remaining between them. Here the CDR3 reads CASSEGRRENTEAFF. As DNA, the CDR3 is TGTGCCAGCAGTGAAGGTCGACGGGAGAACACTGAAGCTTTCTTT.

The chain links TRBV19 to TRBJ2-3, with 9 bases aligning to TRBD1. V gave up 7 bases and J gave up 4 bases; unmatched junction bases: 6. CDR3 length: 14 residues. Germline CDR1 LNHDA, CDR2 SQIVND (reference sequence). The CDR3 spells CASIETGGADTQYF. The CDR3 DNA reads as TGTGCCAGTATTGAGACAGGGGGAGCAGATACGCAGTATTTT.

The chain joins TRBV5-4 to TRBJ2-5, with D perhaps matching TRBD2 (5 bases). The J call may be faulty, since TRBJ2-7 better matches the DNA end. The CDR3 runs 11 residues. CDR1 is SGHNT and CDR2 is YYREEE in the germline V gene (reference sequence). In DNA, the CDR3 is TGTGCCAGCAGCACGGGGTACGAGCAGTACTTC. It encodes CASSTGYEQYF.

The V call is TRBV14, the J call TRBJ2-7; D not resolved. The CDR3 is 13 amino acids. Trimming took off 3 bases at V and 3 bases at J, with 9 bases between the two ends. The germline V gene has CDR1 SGHDN and CDR2 FVKESK. The DNA of the CDR3 is TGTGCCAGCAGCCACTATAGGGTCTACGAGCAGTACTTC. Amino acids: CASSHYRVYEQYF.

The rearrangement joins TRBV7-9 to TRBJ2-3; a possible D gene is TRBD2 (5 bases). There are 15 residues in the CDR3. V was cut by 0 bases and J by 5 bases, with 12 bases left in between. Germline CDR1 reads SEHNR; CDR2 reads FQNEAQ (reference sequence). CDR3 DNA: TGTGCCAGCAGCTTAGCGGCGGGCCCCCAAGATACGCAGTATTTT. This sequence encodes CASSLAAGPQDTQYF.

The chain couples TRBV5-4 to TRBJ2-1; 8 bases line up with TRBD1. CDR3 length: 14 amino acids. Germline-derived CDR1 and CDR2 are SGHNT and YYREEE (reference sequence). After removal of 2 bases from V and 5 bases from J, the junction contained 3 bases not matched to a gene. The CDR3 DNA follows: TGTGCCAGCAGCTTACAGGGGGACCACAATGAGCAGTTCTTC. This gives the protein CASSLQGDHNEQFF.

The V call is TRBV5-1, the J call TRBJ2-3, with D tentatively TRBD2 (5 bases). CDR3 size: 16 residues. The V end lost 0 bases, the J end lost 0 bases, and 11 bases lay between the germline ends. Germline CDR1 SGHRS, CDR2 YFSETQ. The CDR3 is CASSLGARTSTDTQYF. CDR3 coding DNA: TGCGCCAGCAGCTTGGGAGCCCGGACTAGCACAGATACGCAGTATTTT.

V is TRBV27 and J is TRBJ1-2; 8 nucleotides align to TRBD1. Looked up from germline, CDR1 is MNHEY and CDR2 is SMNVEV (reference sequence). CDR3 length: 15 residues. After removal of 6 bases from V and 0 bases from J, the junction contained 6 bases not matched to a gene. The CDR3 reads CASRRTGMSNYGYTF. CDR3 bases: TGTGCCAGCAGACGGACAGGGATGTCTAACTATGGCTACACCTTC.

The chain links TRBV28 to TRBJ1-5; no firm D call. Germline loops: CDR1 MDHEN, CDR2 SYDVKM. The ends were cut back, 6 bases at V and 0 bases at J, with 12 bases in the middle. There are 15 residues in the CDR3. CDR3 sequence reads: CASSRGGLSNQPQHF. The CDR3 region has the DNA TGTGCCAGCAGCAGAGGCGGACTTAGCAATCAGCCCCAGCATTTT. Supplemented by reference TRBV28 and TRBJ1-5, the full variable domain reads DVKVTQSSRYLVKRTGEKVFLECVQDMDHENMFWYRQDPGLGLRLIYFSYDVKMKEKGDIPEGYSVSREKKERFSLILESASTNQTSMYLCASSRGGLSNQPQHFGDGTRLSIL.

J is TRBJ1-4 and V is TRBV28; a possible D gene is TRBD1 (5 bases). This CDR3 contains 13 residues. V lost 8 bases to trimming and J lost 8 bases, with 15 bases between them. The germline gives CDR1 MDHEN, CDR2 SYDVKM. CDR3 bases: TGTGCCAGCGAAACTCCGGGGCAAGAAAAACTGTTTTTT. Its translation: CASETPGQEKLFF.

This chain uses TRBV2 with TRBJ1-1; D is perhaps TRBD1 (5 bases). The V and J ends lost 6 bases and 0 bases respectively, with 14 bases between them. Germline CDR1 is SNHLY and CDR2 is FYNNEI. The CDR3 totals 15 residues. The CDR3 region has the DNA TGTGCCAGCAGCTGGACAAGAAAAATGAACACTGAAGCTTTCTTT. Amino acid sequence: CASSWTRKMNTEAFF.

Only a few counts were recorded for this clone. The chain employs TRBV30 and TRBJ2-7; a possible D gene is TRBD1 (6 bases). The CDR3 runs 14 residues. Germline CDR1 is GTSNPN and CDR2 is SVGIG (reference sequence). The V end lost 5 bases, the J end lost 5 bases, and 19 bases lay between the germline ends. CDR3 coding DNA: TGTGCCTGGCAGTTCTCAGGGGCGTCCCACGAGCAGTACTTC. Protein product: CAWQFSGASHEQYF.

This clone has only one observation. J is TRBJ2-2 and V is TRBV6-1, with TRBD2 matching over 8 bases. This CDR3 comprises 13 residues. Germline trimming cut 8 bases from V and 6 bases from J; bases unmatched to any gene: 5. Germline values: CDR1 MNHNS, CDR2 SASEGT. The CDR3 region has the DNA TGTGCCAGCGAGCCGGGAGGGCCCGGGGAGCTGTTTTTT. Amino acids: CASEPGGPGELFF.

In the case of this clone: The sample holds other DNA sequences that translate to the same CDR3. J is TRBJ2-7 and V is TRBV28; D gene ambiguous. V lost 9 bases, J lost 7 bases, and 10 bases lay in between. From germline, CDR1 is MDHEN and CDR2 SYDVKM. The CDR3 spans 10 residues. As DNA, the CDR3 is TGTGCCAGTAGCAGTCTAGAGCAGTACTTC. This codes for CASSSLEQYF. Combining the CDR3 with reference TRBV28 and TRBJ2-7 gives the whole variable domain DVKVTQSSRYLVKRTGEKVFLECVQDMDHENMFWYRQDPGLGLRLIYFSYDVKMKEKGDIPEGYSVSREKKERFSLILESASTNQTSMYLCASSSLEQYFGPGTRLTVT.

The rearrangement uses TRBV30 and TRBJ2-7; TRBD1 might be the D (5 bases). The germline CDR1 and CDR2 sequences are GTSNPN and SVGIG (reference sequence). V gave up 0 bases and J gave up 3 bases, with 9 bases separating them. There are 13 residues in the CDR3. DNA for the CDR3: TGTGCCTGGAGTGTGGGGCTAGTCTACGAGCAGTACTTC. Its protein is CAWSVGLVYEQYF.

On this clone itself: The sample contains more than one DNA sequence encoding this CDR3. The V call is TRBV6-6, the J call TRBJ2-6; D may be TRBD1 or TRBD2 (5 bases each). The V end lost 7 bases, the J end lost 4 bases, and 11 bases lay between the germline ends. Germline CDR1 reads MNHNY; CDR2 reads SVGAGI (reference sequence). The CDR3 has 14 residues. The CDR3 here is CASTRGAGANVLTF. The CDR3 DNA reads TGTGCCAGCACACGAGGGGCAGGGGCCAACGTCCTGACTTTC.